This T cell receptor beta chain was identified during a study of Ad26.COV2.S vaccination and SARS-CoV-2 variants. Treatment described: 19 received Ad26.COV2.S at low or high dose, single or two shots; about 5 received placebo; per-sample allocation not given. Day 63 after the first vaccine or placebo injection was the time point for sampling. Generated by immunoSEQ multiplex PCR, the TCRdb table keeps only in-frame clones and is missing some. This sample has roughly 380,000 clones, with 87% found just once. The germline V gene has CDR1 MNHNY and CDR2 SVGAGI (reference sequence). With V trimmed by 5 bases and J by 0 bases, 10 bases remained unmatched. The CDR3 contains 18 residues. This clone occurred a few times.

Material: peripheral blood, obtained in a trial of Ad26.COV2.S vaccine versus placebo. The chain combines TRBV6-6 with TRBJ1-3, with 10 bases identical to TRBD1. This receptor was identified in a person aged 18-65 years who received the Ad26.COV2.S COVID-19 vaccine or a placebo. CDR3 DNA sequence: TGTGCCAGCAGTCTCCGTGGGACAGGGGTCGACTCTGGAAACACCATATATTTT. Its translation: CASSLRGTGVDSGNTIYF.